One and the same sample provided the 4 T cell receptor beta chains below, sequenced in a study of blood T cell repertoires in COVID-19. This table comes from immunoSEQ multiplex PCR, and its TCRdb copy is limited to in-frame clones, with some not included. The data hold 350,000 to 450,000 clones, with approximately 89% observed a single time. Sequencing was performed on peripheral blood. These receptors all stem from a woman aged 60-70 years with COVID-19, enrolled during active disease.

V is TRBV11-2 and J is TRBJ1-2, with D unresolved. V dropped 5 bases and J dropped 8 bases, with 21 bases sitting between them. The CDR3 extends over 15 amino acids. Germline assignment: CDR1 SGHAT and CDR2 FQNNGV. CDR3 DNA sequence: TGTGCCAGCAGCGATTTGGGCAGCCCGGCGGGAGGCTACACCTTC. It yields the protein CASSDLGSPAGGYTF.

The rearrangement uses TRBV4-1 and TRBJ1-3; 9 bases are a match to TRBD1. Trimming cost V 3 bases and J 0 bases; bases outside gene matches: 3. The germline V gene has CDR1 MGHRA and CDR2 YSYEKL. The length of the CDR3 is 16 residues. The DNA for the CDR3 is TGCGCCAGCAGCCAGGGACAGGGTAGCTCTGGAAACACCATATATTTT. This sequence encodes CASSQGQGSSGNTIYF.

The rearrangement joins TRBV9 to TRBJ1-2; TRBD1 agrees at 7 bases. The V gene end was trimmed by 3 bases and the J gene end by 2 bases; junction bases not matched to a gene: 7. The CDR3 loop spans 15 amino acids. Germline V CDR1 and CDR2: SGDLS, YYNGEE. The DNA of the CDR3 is TGTGCCAGCAGCGCGAGACAGGGTTCGAACTATGGCTACACCTTC. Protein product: CASSARQGSNYGYTF.

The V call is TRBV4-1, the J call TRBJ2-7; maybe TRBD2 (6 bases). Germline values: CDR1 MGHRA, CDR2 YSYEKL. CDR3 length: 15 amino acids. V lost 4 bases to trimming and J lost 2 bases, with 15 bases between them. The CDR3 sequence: CASSRGEAGPYEQYF. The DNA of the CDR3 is TGCGCCAGCAGCCGCGGGGAGGCCGGGCCCTACGAGCAGTACTTC.